What follows is one T cell receptor (beta chain) and its context. There is no known antigen for this receptor. Per-base qualities were not stored, and no clone one base away is much larger. The sample comes from a study of T cell responses to AZD1222 COVID-19 vaccine (dated by TCRdb to 2020 to 2023). With respect to the entire study: A total of under 250 trial participants underwent TCR sequencing, of whom nearly 210 had received two doses of AZD1222 and approximately 26 had received two doses of the MenACWY control vaccine. Trial participants were enrolled by age into subgroups of 18-55, 56-69 and 70-plus years, and roughly 150, 30 and 60 TCR-sequenced participants, respectively, were included in these subgroups.

Study-wide findings and limitations: The whole spike protein was spanned by vaccine-associated CD4 TCRs, and dominant responses were seen in regions 160-218 and 743-854. Participants were mostly white British, with more females than males. The authors suggested clonal diversity may have been underestimated. Only five or six AZD1222 recipients were SARS-CoV-2 seropositive at baseline, limiting conclusions about previously exposed vaccinees. After two AZD1222 doses, spike-specific TCR breadth and depth were significantly higher than at day 0 and than in MenACWY recipients. Nearly half of unique spike-specific TCRs reportedly recognized epitopes outside regions mutated in the B.1.351 and B.1.1.7 variants. In the small 56-69-year group, the increase in depth fell short of significance, most likely because of low power. Because no samples from the day 14 peak response were available, repertoires could be characterized only after the peak T cell response.

The CDR3 numbers 15 residues from cysteine through phenylalanine. The entry retains the CDR3 DNA only, 45 bases that are in frame from base 1. V loses 6 bases, J loses 3 bases, and the germline ends lie 16 bases apart. As encoded in the germline V gene, CDR1 is MNHEY while CDR2 is SVGAGI. The CDR3 regions of human TCRbeta chains were analyzed by immunosequencing. Turning to the authors' computational methods: Repertoire TCRs were checked for matches against a reference library of SARS-CoV-2-specific TCRs that had been generated using the MIRA antigen-specificity platform. Breadth meant the fraction of unique TCRs that were SARS-CoV-2-associated, whereas depth meant the fraction of total T cells that were SARS-CoV-2-associated. Using the MIRA data, each spike-specific TCR was assigned both to the spike region to which the TCR was reactive and to a CD4 or CD8 class. Log10-transformed breadth and depth values were compared by one-way ANOVA with Sidak's multiple comparisons tests. The table was pulled from immuneACCESS by TCRdb, which kept in-frame rearrangements only. Such tables lose some clones; where checked, under half of the loss comes from unresolved V genes, and the rest has no known cause. That table supplies the V and J calls and clone size; D and trimming were determined from the DNA. This sample has 150,000 to 180,000 clones in its table, and about 86% of those were observed once. The ten largest clones take up 5.5% of the sample.

This sample's time point label indicates: baseline before first vaccination. The treatment or condition tag for this specimen amounts to: meningococcal conjugate vaccine given as trial control. Samples from vaccinated people were obtained from the UK trials COV001 and COV002, which included a single-blind randomized controlled phase 2/3 trial of AZD1222 (ChAdOx1 nCoV-19) in healthy adults. For TCRbeta chain sequencing, PBMC samples were collected from trial participants at day 0 and at day 28 after the second dose. The sample in question was peripheral blood, obtained on day 0 of MenACWY control vaccination. This receptor was identified in an adult in good health. The chain is made from TRBV6-5 and TRBJ2-3, with the D gene call left open. CDR3 loop: CASSNPAQTTDTQYF. The DNA sequence is as follows: TGTGCCAGCAGCAACCCCGCGCAGACGACAGATACGCAGTATTTT.